The present entry profiles one T cell receptor beta chain with its context. Antigen unknown. This entry belongs to a study of persistence of HIV-infected CD4 T cells. Study information: Donors had been on suppressive ART for a median of 8 years.

The germline CDR1 and CDR2 sequences are MDHEN and SYDVKM. V was pared by 7 bases and J by 0 bases, with 3 bases of the junction left unmatched. CDR3 length: 14 residues. The libraries were made with immunoSEQ version 4 in survey mode. Measured with immunoSEQ multiplex PCR; TCRdb has only the in-frame clones, and not every one. The table records more than 15,000 clones, approximately 78% of them present only once. The stimulus was lysate of CMV-infected fibroblasts, approximately 9.6 ug/mL. Sorting selected CD4+ T cells upregulating both CD40 ligand and CD69. For at least 4 years, plasma HIV-1 RNA was undetectable (<50 copies/mL). Study-wide findings and caveats: Compared with CD3/CD28-stimulated cells, CMV- and Gag-responding cells showed lower TCRbeta richness. Within sorted populations, more oligoclonal TCRs accompanied more oligoclonal proviruses.

This clonotype originated in an adult man with HIV who was CMV-seropositive. V is TRBV28 and J is TRBJ2-3, with 8 bases aligning to TRBD2. Here the sequenced sample was CD4+ T cells sorted from PBMCs after roughly 20-hour stimulation, taken from a patient who received antiretroviral therapy. CDR3 region: CASMAGGSTDTQYF. CDR3 nucleotide sequence: TGTGCCAGCATGGCGGGGGGAAGCACAGATACGCAGTATTTT.